The next 16 T cell receptor beta chains were all read from a single sample in a study of cytomegalovirus exposure and HLA in healthy donors. The primer mix had 60 Vbeta and 13 Jbeta primers. Using immunoSEQ multiplex PCR, the repertoire was profiled, and TCRdb retains in-frame clones only, with some absent. This table holds about 160,000 clones, about 85% found once. Sequenced: PBMCs. These receptors came from a man aged 18 to 35 in good health and CMV-seropositive.

The chain links TRBV6-6 to TRBJ2-7, with 10 bases matching TRBD1. V gave up 6 bases and J gave up 5 bases; unmatched junction bases: 13. The CDR3 has 16 residues. Germline V gene data show CDR1 as MNHNY and CDR2 as SVGAGI (reference sequence). In nucleotides, the CDR3 is TGTGCCAGCAGCGTACTACCGGGACAGGGGATGGACGAGCAGTACTTC. This gives the protein CASSVLPGQGMDEQYF.

V usage is TRBV6-4 and J usage is TRBJ2-3; weak D call: TRBD2 (6 bases). The CDR3 covers 15 residues. Trimming pared 0 bases from V and 3 bases from J, leaving 10 bases between. Germline values: CDR1 MRHNA, CDR2 SNTAGT. DNA for the CDR3: TGTGCCAGCAGTGACTCCGGCGGGGAGACAGATACGCAGTATTTT. Protein: CASSDSGGETDTQYF.

The chain links TRBV18 to TRBJ1-5; 8 positions agree with TRBD1. The germline V gene encodes CDR1 KGHSH and CDR2 LQKENI. Trimming cost V 2 bases and J 4 bases; bases outside gene matches: 7. This CDR3 region has 16 residues. As DNA, the CDR3 is TGTGCCAGCTCACCAGGTAGGGACAGGAGTAATCAGCCCCAGCATTTT. Its protein product is CASSPGRDRSNQPQHF.

The J gene is TRBJ2-2, the V gene TRBV10-2; 9 nucleotides line up with TRBD2. CDR3 length: 17 amino acids. Germline CDR1 WSHSY, CDR2 SAAADI. V was clipped by 2 bases and J by 7 bases; unmatched bases: 11. In DNA form, the CDR3 reads TGCGCCAGCAGTGAGAAGGTAGCGGGGGCCCGTGGCGGGGAGCTGTTTTTT. This translates into CASSEKVAGARGGELFF.

This clone has a handful of counts. The chain has TRBV6-1 and TRBJ2-1; 8 nucleotides match TRBD1. This CDR3 is built from 13 residues. After removal of 6 bases from V and 7 bases from J, the junction contained 5 bases not matched to a gene. Germline V gene lookup returns CDR1 MNHNS and CDR2 SASEGT. The CDR3 DNA reads TGTGCCAGCAGACCGGGACAGGTTAATGAGCAGTTCTTC. Its protein product is CASRPGQVNEQFF.

The chain uses TRBV6-6 and TRBJ1-1; D ambiguous. With 2 bases removed from V and 4 bases from J, the gap between germline ends came to 8 bases. This CDR3 comprises 13 residues. Per germline, CDR1 MNHNY and CDR2 SVGAGI (reference sequence). The CDR3 is CASSYLTSTEAFF. CDR3 coding DNA: TGTGCCAGCAGTTACCTAACGAGCACTGAAGCTTTCTTT.

A note on this clone: Other DNA sequences in the same sample also yield this CDR3. The V call is TRBV6-5, the J call TRBJ1-2, with 9 bases lining up with TRBD1. CDR3 length: 14 residues. The germline CDR1 and CDR2 sequences are MNHEY and SVGAGI. V gave up 5 bases and J gave up 8 bases; unmatched junction bases: 9. CDR3 in amino acids: CASSPTGGARGYTF. The CDR3 nucleotides are TGTGCCAGCAGTCCTACAGGGGGCGCGAGGGGCTACACCTTC.

The chain is built from TRBV5-1 and TRBJ1-1, with D possibly being TRBD1 (5 bases). Trimming removed 4 bases at V and 6 bases at J, with 16 bases between. CDR1 SGHRS and CDR2 YFSETQ come from the germline V gene. CDR3 length equals 14 residues. The CDR3 DNA sequence: TGCGCCAGCAGCCCCGATGGAGGGGTCCCTGAAGCTTTCTTT. Protein sequence: CASSPDGGVPEAFF.

The J gene is TRBJ2-6, the V gene TRBV7-2; D gene ambiguous. This CDR3 region has 14 residues. CDR1 and CDR2 from the germline V gene are SGHTA and FQGNSA. V gave up 6 bases and J gave up 0 bases, with 6 bases separating them. CDR3 in amino acids: CASSHISGANVLTF. The CDR3, as DNA: TGTGCCAGCAGTCACATCTCTGGGGCCAACGTCCTGACTTTC.

The V and J genes are TRBV5-4 and TRBJ1-6, with TRBD1 matching 9 bases. The germline gives CDR1 SGHNT, CDR2 YYREEE (reference sequence). The CDR3 loop spans 16 amino acids. Trimming cost V 4 bases and J 7 bases; bases outside gene matches: 9. The CDR3 DNA reads as TGTGCCAGCAGCCCCGCTACCGGGACAGGGAATTCACCCCTCCACTTT. It encodes CASSPATGTGNSPLHF.

The chain employs TRBV7-6 and TRBJ2-2, with 8 nucleotides matching TRBD1. Trimming cost V 2 bases and J 4 bases; bases outside gene matches: 6. The CDR3 extends over 16 amino acids. CDR1 SGHVS and CDR2 FNYEAQ come from the germline V gene. The CDR3 protein is CASSLLQGAGTGELFF. CDR3 DNA sequence: TGTGCCAGCAGCTTATTGCAGGGGGCTGGCACCGGGGAGCTGTTTTTT.

The CDR3 DNA is TGTGCCAGCAGCTTGGACGTCAGCTCCTACAATGAGCAGTTCTTC. Its translation is CASSLDVSSYNEQFF. This chain uses TRBV5-4 with TRBJ2-1; D is ambiguous. Germline assignment: CDR1 SGHNT and CDR2 YYREEE (reference sequence). The CDR3 totals 15 residues. Trimming removed 0 bases from V and 0 bases from J, with 7 bases in between.

This clone was detected once. V and J are TRBV4-1 and TRBJ2-1, with 10 bases matching TRBD2. The CDR3 is made up of 18 amino acids. Germline CDR1 and CDR2: MGHRA and YSYEKL. Trimming removed 6 bases from V and 0 bases from J; junction bases left unmatched: 11. CDR3 bases: TGCGCCAGCAGTCAGGAAGGTAGCGGGGGGAGCTCCTACAATGAGCAGTTCTTC. Protein product: CASSQEGSGGSSYNEQFF.

The chain joins TRBV5-1 to TRBJ1-3; no firm D call. Looked up from germline, CDR1 is SGHRS and CDR2 is YFSETQ. V lost 1 base to trimming and J lost 2 bases, with 4 bases between them. The CDR3 is 13 amino acids. In nucleotides, the CDR3 is TGCGCCAGCAGCTTGTACACTGGAAACACCATATATTTT. Protein product: CASSLYTGNTIYF.

The chain carries TRBV7-2 and TRBJ1-5; maybe TRBD1 (5 bases). Germline V lookup: CDR1 SGHTA, CDR2 FQGNSA. The CDR3 consists of 14 residues. The V and J ends lost 5 bases and 2 bases respectively, with 10 bases between them. The CDR3 here is CASSPDRGNQPQHF. CDR3 coding DNA: TGTGCCAGCAGCCCCGACAGAGGCAATCAGCCCCAGCATTTT.

The chain uses TRBV11-3 and TRBJ1-1; D is perhaps TRBD1 (6 bases). Germline CDR1 is SGHNT and CDR2 is YENEEA. The CDR3 is made up of 13 amino acids. Trimming removed 8 bases at V and 1 base at J, with 11 bases between. The CDR3 DNA sequence: TGTGCCAGCCAGGGGAGCGGGAACACTGAAGCTTTCTTT. Its protein is CASQGSGNTEAFF.